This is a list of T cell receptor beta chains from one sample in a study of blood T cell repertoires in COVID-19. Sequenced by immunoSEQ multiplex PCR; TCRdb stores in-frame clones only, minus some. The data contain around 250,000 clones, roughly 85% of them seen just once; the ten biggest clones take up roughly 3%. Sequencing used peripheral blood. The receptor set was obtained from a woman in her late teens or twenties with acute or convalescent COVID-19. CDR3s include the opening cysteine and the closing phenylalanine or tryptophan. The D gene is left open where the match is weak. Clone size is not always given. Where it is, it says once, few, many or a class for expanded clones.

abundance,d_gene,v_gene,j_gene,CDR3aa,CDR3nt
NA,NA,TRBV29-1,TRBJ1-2,CSVEGGVAYYGYTF,TGCAGCGTTGAAGGGGGGGTAGCGTACTATGGCTACACCTTC
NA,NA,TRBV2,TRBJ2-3,CASSIVGTSTDTQYF,TGTGCCAGCAGCATCGTTGGTACTAGCACAGATACGCAGTATTTT
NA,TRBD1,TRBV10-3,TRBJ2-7,CAISDGQGATYEQYF,TGTGCCATCAGTGACGGACAGGGGGCAACCTACGAGCAGTACTTC
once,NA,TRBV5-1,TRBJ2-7,CASSFTVSYEQYF,TGCGCCAGCAGCTTTACAGTCTCCTACGAGCAGTACTTC
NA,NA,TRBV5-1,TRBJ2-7,CASSFRGSSYEQYF,TGCGCCAGCAGCTTTCGCGGCAGCTCCTACGAGCAGTACTTC
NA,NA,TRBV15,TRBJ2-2,CATSRDLGAAGELFF,TGTGCCACCAGCAGAGACCTGGGGGCAGCCGGGGAGCTGTTTTTT
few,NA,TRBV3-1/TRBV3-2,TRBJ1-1,CASSREHSGVEAFF,TGTGCCAGCAGCCGGGAACATTCGGGGGTAGAAGCTTTCTTT
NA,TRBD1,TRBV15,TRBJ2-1,CATSPTGALWNEQFF,TGTGCCACCAGCCCTACAGGGGCCCTATGGAATGAGCAGTTCTTC
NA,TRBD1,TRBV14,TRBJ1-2,CASSQASRGFYGYTF,TGTGCCAGCAGCCAGGCTTCCAGGGGGTTCTATGGCTACACCTTC
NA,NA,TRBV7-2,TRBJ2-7,CASSYSPGEQYF,TGTGCCAGCAGCTACAGCCCAGGCGAGCAGTACTTC
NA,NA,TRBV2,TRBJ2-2,CVTGSDYTGELFF,TGTGTCACAGGGTCAGACTACACCGGGGAGCTGTTTTTT
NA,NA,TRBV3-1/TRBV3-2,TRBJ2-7,CASSQDKWGSDRNEQYF,TGTGCCAGCAGCCAAGATAAATGGGGCAGCGACCGGAACGAGCAGTACTTC
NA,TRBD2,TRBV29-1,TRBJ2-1,CSGITGTSGSLEQFF,TGCAGCGGGATCACCGGGACTAGCGGGAGTCTTGAGCAGTTCTTC